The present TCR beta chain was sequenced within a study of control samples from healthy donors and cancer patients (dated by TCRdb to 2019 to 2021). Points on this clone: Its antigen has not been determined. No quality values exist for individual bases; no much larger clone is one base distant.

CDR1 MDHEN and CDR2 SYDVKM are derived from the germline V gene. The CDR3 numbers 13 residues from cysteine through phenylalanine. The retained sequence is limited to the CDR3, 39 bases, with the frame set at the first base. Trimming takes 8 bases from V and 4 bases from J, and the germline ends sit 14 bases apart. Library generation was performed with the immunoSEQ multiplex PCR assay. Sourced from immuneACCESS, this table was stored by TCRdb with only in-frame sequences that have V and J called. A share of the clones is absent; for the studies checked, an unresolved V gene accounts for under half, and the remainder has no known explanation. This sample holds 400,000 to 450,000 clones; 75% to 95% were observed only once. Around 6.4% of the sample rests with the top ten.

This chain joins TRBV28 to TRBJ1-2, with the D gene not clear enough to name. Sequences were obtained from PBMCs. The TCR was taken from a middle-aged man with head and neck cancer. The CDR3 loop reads CASLPPKSYGYTF. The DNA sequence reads TGTGCCAGCCTACCCCCCAAGAGCTATGGCTACACCTTC.